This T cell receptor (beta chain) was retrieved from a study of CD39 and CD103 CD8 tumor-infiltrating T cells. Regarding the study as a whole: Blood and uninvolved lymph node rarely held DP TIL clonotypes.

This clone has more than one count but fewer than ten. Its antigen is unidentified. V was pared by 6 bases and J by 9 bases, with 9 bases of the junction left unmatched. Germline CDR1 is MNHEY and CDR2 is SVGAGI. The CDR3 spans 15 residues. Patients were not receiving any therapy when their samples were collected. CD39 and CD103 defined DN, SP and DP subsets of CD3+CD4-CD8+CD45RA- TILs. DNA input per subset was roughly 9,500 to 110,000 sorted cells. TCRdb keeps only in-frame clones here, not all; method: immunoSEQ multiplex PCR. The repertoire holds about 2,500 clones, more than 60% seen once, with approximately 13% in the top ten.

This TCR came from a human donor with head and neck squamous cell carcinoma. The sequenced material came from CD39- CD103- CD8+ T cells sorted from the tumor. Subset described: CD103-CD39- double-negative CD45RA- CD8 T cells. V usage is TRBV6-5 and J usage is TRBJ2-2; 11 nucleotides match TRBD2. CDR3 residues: CASRPIAGGPRELFF. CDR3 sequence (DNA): TGTGCCAGCAGACCAATAGCGGGGGGGCCCCGGGAGCTGTTTTTT.